This TCR beta chain was recorded in a study of cytomegalovirus exposure and HLA in healthy donors. V was cut by 4 bases and J by 4 bases, with 13 bases left in between. The germline gives CDR1 LNHDA, CDR2 SQIVND (reference sequence). This CDR3 spans 14 amino acids. PCR amplification relied on 60 Vbeta primers (plus 13 Jbeta primers). Generated by immunoSEQ multiplex PCR, the TCRdb table keeps only in-frame clones and is missing some. Of roughly 130,000 clones listed, just under 75% are singletons. The chain links TRBV19 to TRBJ1-1; D perhaps matches TRBD1 (5 bases). This clonotype was obtained from a man aged 40-50 years in good health and CMV-seropositive. Sample: PBMCs. The CDR3: CASSTGGGVTEAFF. The CDR3 DNA is TGTGCCAGTAGTACGGGCGGGGGTGTCACTGAAGCTTTCTTT.